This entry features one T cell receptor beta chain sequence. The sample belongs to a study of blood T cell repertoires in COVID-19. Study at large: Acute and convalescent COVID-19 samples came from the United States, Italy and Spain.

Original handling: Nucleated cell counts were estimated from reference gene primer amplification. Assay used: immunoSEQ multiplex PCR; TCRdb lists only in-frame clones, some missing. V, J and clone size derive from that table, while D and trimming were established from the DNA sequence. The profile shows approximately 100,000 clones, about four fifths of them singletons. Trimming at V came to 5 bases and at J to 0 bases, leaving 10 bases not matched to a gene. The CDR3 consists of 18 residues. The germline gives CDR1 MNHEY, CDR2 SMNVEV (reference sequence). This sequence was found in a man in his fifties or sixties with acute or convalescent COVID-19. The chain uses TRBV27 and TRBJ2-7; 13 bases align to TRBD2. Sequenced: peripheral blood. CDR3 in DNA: TGTGCCAGCAGTAGCCTGACTAGCGGGAGGCCTAGCTCCTACGAGCAGTACTTC. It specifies CASSSLTSGRPSSYEQYF.